This is a list of T cell receptor beta chains from one sample in a study of identifying expanded T cells in peripheral blood. The protocol was immunoSEQ multiplex PCR, while the TCRdb copy is restricted to in-frame clones and leaves out a portion. The sample contains about 58,000 clones, around 90% of which appear only once. Sample: blood. These receptors were collected from a person aged 18 to 70 in good health. Both conserved end residues are part of each CDR3. A D gene is named only where the DNA matches it firmly. Some rows mark clone size as missing; the rest say once, few, many or name a class of expanded clone.

>.|TRBJ1-5|.|TRBV5-1
CASSLEGHAAGQPQHF
TGCGCCAGCAGCTTGGAGGGGCATGCAGCGGGTCAGCCCCAGCATTTT
>.|TRBJ1-2|.|TRBV5-1
CASSSTGDPYGYTF
TGCGCCAGCAGCTCCACCGGGGATCCCTATGGCTACACCTTC
>TRBD2|TRBJ2-1|.|TRBV6-6
CASSYERGGGEQFF
TGTGCCAGCAGTTACGAGCGGGGGGGCGGTGAGCAGTTCTTC
>.|TRBJ1-2|.|TRBV27
CASRKSINYGYTF
TGTGCCAGCAGAAAAAGTATTAACTATGGCTACACCTTC
>TRBD1|TRBJ1-1|.|TRBV6-1
CASTWTGVYTEAFF
TGTGCCAGCACTTGGACAGGGGTCTACACTGAAGCTTTCTTT
>.|TRBJ2-1|.|TRBV6-5
CASSEPVGAEQFF
TGTGCCAGCAGCGAACCTGTAGGGGCCGAGCAGTTCTTC
>TRBD1|TRBJ2-2|.|TRBV5-4
CASSQDRLTGELFF
TGTGCCAGCAGCCAGGACAGGTTGACCGGGGAGCTGTTTTTT
>TRBD2|TRBJ2-7|.|TRBV7-6
CASSRTSGTYEQYF
TGTGCCAGCAGCCGGACTAGCGGGACCTACGAGCAGTACTTC
>.|TRBJ1-1|few|TRBV19
CASSIPGGTEAFF
TGTGCCAGTAGTATCCCCGGGGGTACTGAAGCTTTCTTT
>TRBD2|TRBJ2-3|.|TRBV6-1
CASSDSSGRVTDTQYF
TGTGCCAGCAGTGATTCTAGCGGGAGAGTCACAGATACGCAGTATTTT
>.|TRBJ1-2|once|TRBV19
CASNPSTNYGYTF
TGTGCCAGTAATCCATCAACTAACTATGGCTACACCTTC
>.|TRBJ1-2|.|TRBV19
CASSFYYGYTF
TGTGCCAGTAGTTTCTATTATGGCTACACCTTC
>.|TRBJ1-2|.|TRBV20-1
CSARGIGGYTF
TGCAGTGCTAGAGGCATCGGGGGCTACACCTTC
>.|TRBJ1-1|.|TRBV14
CASSQLSGGRTEAFF
TGTGCCAGCAGCCAGTTATCCGGTGGACGCACTGAAGCTTTCTTT
>.|TRBJ1-1|.|TRBV5-5
CASSLVRQNTEAFF
TGTGCCAGCAGCTTGGTAAGACAGAACACTGAAGCTTTCTTT
>.|TRBJ2-5|once|TRBV27
CASSPGWGRETQYF
TGTGCCAGCAGTCCCGGGTGGGGAAGGGAGACCCAGTACTTC
>.|TRBJ1-1|.|TRBV7-6
CASSLVGANTEAFF
TGTGCCAGCAGCTTAGTGGGAGCGAACACTGAAGCTTTCTTT
>TRBD2|TRBJ2-5|.|TRBV5-5
CASSLSGVQETQYF
TGTGCCAGCAGCTTAAGCGGGGTCCAAGAGACCCAGTACTTC
>.|TRBJ1-4|.|TRBV10-3
CAISEVGSLEKLFF
TGTGCCATCAGTGAAGTTGGCAGTTTGGAAAAACTGTTTTTT
>TRBD1|TRBJ1-4|.|TRBV7-9
CASSPGTGFEKLFF
TGTGCCAGCAGTCCCGGGACAGGGTTTGAAAAACTGTTTTTT
>TRBD2|TRBJ2-3|.|TRBV5-1
CASSFASGGADTQYF
TGCGCCAGCAGCTTTGCTAGCGGGGGAGCAGATACGCAGTATTTT
>TRBD1|TRBJ2-3|once|TRBV9
CASSGWASGQATDTQYF
TGTGCCAGCAGCGGGTGGGCATCGGGACAGGCCACAGATACGCAGTATTTT
>.|TRBJ1-1|.|TRBV4-1
CASSQDQGRGQNEAFF
TGCGCCAGCAGCCAAGATCAGGGAAGAGGCCAAAATGAAGCTTTCTTT
>.|TRBJ2-2|.|TRBV4-2
CASSLTQNTGELFF
TGTGCCAGCAGCCTCACCCAGAACACCGGGGAGCTGTTTTTT
>TRBD1|TRBJ1-3|.|TRBV11-2
CASSPQDRVSSGNTIYF
TGTGCCAGCAGCCCCCAGGACAGGGTCAGCTCTGGAAACACCATATATTTT
>TRBD1|TRBJ2-7|.|TRBV5-1
CASSNTGQGFYEQYF
TGCGCCAGCAGTAACACGGGACAGGGGTTCTACGAGCAGTACTTC
>.|TRBJ1-3|.|TRBV10-2
CASSERQTFSGNTIYF
TGCGCCAGCAGTGAACGACAGACCTTCTCTGGAAACACCATATATTTT
>TRBD2|TRBJ2-7|few|TRBV5-4
CASSSIAGGISYEQYF
TGTGCCAGCAGCTCCATAGCGGGAGGGATTTCCTACGAGCAGTACTTC
>.|TRBJ1-2|.|TRBV6-1
CASSLTDTNYGYTF
TGTGCCAGCAGCCTGACAGACACTAACTATGGCTACACCTTC
>TRBD1|TRBJ2-7|once|TRBV28
CASAWQGQPSYEQYF
TGTGCCAGCGCCTGGCAGGGACAGCCTTCCTACGAGCAGTACTTC
>TRBD1|TRBJ2-7|.|TRBV7-8
CASNRGAKYEQYF
TGTGCCAGCAACAGGGGCGCTAAATACGAGCAGTACTTC
>.|TRBJ2-5|once|TRBV7-3
CASSLNGWGETQYF
TGTGCCAGCAGCTTAAACGGATGGGGAGAGACCCAGTACTTC
>TRBD2|TRBJ2-1|.|TRBV28
CASSYRTSGRLSDEQFF
TGTGCCAGCAGTTACCGGACTAGCGGGAGACTCTCCGATGAGCAGTTCTTC
>TRBD2|TRBJ2-7|.|TRBV27
CASRLGLARVYEQYF
TGTGCCAGCAGATTGGGACTAGCGAGAGTCTACGAGCAGTACTTC
>.|TRBJ2-5|.|TRBV5-1
CASKRGTDQETQYF
TGCGCCAGCAAGCGAGGGACTGATCAAGAGACCCAGTACTTC
>.|TRBJ2-2|.|TRBV5-1
CASSFRTGELFF
TGCGCCAGCAGCTTTAGGACCGGGGAGCTGTTTTTT
>TRBD2|TRBJ2-7|.|TRBV4-1
CASSQLGTSGYEQYF
TGCGCCAGCAGCCAACTAGGGACTAGCGGATACGAGCAGTACTTC
>.|TRBJ1-5|.|TRBV4-1
CASSQAGGLGQPQHF
TGCGCCAGCAGCCAAGCGGGGGGGCTAGGTCAGCCCCAGCATTTT
>TRBD1|TRBJ2-7|.|TRBV5-1
CASSLRTGHYEQYF
TGCGCCAGCAGCCTTCGGACAGGGCACTACGAGCAGTACTTC
>.|TRBJ2-5|.|TRBV11-2
CASSFGRWEAQYF
TGTGCCAGCAGCTTCGGCCGCTGGGAGGCCCAGTACTTC
>.|TRBJ1-2|.|TRBV14
CASSQDSTLYGYTF
TGTGCCAGCAGCCAGGACAGTACCCTCTATGGCTACACCTTC